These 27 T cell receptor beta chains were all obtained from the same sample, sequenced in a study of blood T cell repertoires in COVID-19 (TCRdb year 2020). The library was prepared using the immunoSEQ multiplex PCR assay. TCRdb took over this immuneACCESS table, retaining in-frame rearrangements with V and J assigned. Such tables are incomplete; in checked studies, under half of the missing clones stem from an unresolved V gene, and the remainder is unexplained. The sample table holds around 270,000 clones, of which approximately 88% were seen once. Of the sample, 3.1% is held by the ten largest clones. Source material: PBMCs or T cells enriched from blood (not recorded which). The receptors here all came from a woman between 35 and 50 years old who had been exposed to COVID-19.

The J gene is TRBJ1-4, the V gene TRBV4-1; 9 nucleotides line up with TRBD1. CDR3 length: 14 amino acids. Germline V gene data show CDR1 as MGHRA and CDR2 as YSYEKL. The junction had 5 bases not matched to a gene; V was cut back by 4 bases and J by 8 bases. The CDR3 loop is CASSPGQGREKLFF. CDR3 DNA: TGCGCCAGCAGCCCAGGACAGGGGAGGGAAAAACTGTTTTTT.

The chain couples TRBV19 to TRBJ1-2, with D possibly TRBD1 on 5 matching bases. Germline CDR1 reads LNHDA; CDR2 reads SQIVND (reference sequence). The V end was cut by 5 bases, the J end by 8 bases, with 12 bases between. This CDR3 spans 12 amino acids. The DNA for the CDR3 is TGTGCCAGTAGTTGGGGGGGATACGGCTACACCTTC. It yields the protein CASSWGGYGYTF. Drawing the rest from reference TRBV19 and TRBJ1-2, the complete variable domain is DGGITQSPKYLFRKEGQNVTLSCEQNLNHDAMYWYRQDPGQGLRLIYYSQIVNDFQKGDIAEGYSVSREKKESFPLTVTSAQKNPTAFYLCASSWGGYGYTFGSGTRLTVV.

The CDR3 region has the DNA TGTGCCAGCAGTGAATCGTACAGGGGAAAGGATGGCTACACCTTC. It translates to CASSESYRGKDGYTF. The chain combines TRBV25-1 with TRBJ1-2; 7 nucleotides match TRBD1. CDR3 length: 15 amino acids. CDR1 is MGHDK, CDR2 SYGVNS, per germline. V was clipped by 1 base and J by 6 bases; unmatched bases: 8.

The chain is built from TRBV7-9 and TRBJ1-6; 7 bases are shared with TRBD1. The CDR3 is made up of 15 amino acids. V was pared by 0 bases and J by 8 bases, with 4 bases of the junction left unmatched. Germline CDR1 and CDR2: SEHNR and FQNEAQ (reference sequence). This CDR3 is CASSLAGGRDSPLHF. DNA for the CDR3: TGTGCCAGCAGCTTAGCAGGGGGCCGAGATTCACCCCTCCACTTT. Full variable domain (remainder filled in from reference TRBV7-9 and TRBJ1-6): DTGVSQNPRHKITKRGQNVTFRCDPISEHNRLYWYRQTLGQGPEFLTYFQNEAQLEKSRLLSDRFSAERPKGSFSTLEIQRTEQGDSAMYLCASSLAGGRDSPLHFGNGTRLTVT.

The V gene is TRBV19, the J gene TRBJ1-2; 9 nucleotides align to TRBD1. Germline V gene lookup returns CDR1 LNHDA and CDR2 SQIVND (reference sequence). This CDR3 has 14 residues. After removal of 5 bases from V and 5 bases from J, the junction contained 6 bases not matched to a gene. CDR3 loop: CASSAPDRGYGYTF. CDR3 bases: TGTGCCAGTAGTGCCCCGGACAGGGGATATGGCTACACCTTC.

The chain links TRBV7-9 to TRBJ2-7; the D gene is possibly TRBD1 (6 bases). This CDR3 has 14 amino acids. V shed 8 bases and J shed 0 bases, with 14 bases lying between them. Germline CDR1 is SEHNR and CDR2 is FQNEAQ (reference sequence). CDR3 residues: CASAPAGVSYEQYF. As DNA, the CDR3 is TGTGCCAGCGCCCCGGCAGGGGTCTCCTACGAGCAGTACTTC.

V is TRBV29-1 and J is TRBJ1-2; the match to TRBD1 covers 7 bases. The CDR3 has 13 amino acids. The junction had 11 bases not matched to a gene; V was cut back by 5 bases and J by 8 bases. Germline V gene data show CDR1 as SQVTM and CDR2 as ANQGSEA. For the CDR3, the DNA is TGCAGCGTTTCTCGGACAGGAGGGAGGGGCTACACCTTC. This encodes CSVSRTGGRGYTF.

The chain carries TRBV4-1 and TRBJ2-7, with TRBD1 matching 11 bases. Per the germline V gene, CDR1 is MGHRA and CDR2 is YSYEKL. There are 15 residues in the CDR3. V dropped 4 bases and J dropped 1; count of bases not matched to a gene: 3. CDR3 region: CASSLGTGGSYEQYF. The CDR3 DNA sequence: TGCGCCAGCAGCCTGGGGACAGGGGGTTCCTACGAGCAGTACTTC.

CDR3 nucleotide sequence: TGTGCCAGCAGTTTATGGGTCCGTCGGGACACCTCAAGGGATCAAGAGACCCAGTACTTC. As protein: CASSLWVRRDTSRDQETQYF. The V and J genes are TRBV28 and TRBJ2-5; a weak D match, TRBD1 (6 bases). In germline, CDR1 is MDHEN, CDR2 SYDVKM. Trimming took 0 bases from V and 2 from J, leaving 25 bases between them. There are 20 residues in the CDR3.

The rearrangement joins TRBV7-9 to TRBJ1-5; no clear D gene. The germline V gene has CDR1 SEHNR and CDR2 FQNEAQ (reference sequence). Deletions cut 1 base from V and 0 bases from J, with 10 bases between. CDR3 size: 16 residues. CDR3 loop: CASSLETPYSNQPQHF. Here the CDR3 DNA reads TGTGCCAGCAGCTTAGAGACACCCTATAGCAATCAGCCCCAGCATTTT.

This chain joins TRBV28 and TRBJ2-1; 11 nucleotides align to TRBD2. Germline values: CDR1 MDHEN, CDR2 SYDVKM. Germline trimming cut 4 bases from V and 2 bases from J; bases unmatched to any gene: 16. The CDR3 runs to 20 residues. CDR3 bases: TGTGCCAGCAGTTCGCCTCCCACCTCGACTAGCGGGACCCCCTACAATGAGCAGTTCTTC. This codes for CASSSPPTSTSGTPYNEQFF.

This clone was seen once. In DNA form, the CDR3 reads TGCAGTGCTGGTGCCTTTCGGGGAATCTCCTACGAGCAGTACTTC. Translated, it gives CSAGAFRGISYEQYF. J is TRBJ2-7 and V is TRBV20-1; D is perhaps TRBD2 (5 bases). The CDR3 sequence is 15 residues long. CDR1 and CDR2 (germline): DFQATT, SNEGSKA (reference sequence). Trimming cost V 5 bases and J 0 bases, with 17 bases left between them.

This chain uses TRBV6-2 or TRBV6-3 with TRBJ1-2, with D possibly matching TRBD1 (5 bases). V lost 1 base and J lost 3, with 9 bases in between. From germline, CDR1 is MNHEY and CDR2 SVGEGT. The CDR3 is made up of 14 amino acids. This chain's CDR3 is CASSYWQGYYGYTF. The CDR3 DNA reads TGTGCCAGCAGTTACTGGCAGGGTTACTATGGCTACACCTTC.

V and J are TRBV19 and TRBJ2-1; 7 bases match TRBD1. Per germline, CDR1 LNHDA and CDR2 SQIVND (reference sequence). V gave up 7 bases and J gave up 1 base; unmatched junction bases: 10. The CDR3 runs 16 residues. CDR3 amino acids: CASTQETGFSYNEQFF. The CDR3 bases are TGTGCCAGTACCCAAGAGACAGGGTTTTCCTACAATGAGCAGTTCTTC.

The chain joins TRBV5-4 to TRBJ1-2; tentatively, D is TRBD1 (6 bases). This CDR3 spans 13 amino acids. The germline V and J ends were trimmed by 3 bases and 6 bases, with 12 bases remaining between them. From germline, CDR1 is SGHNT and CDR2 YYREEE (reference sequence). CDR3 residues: CASSSRGKHGYTF. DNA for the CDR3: TGTGCCAGCAGCTCCAGGGGTAAGCATGGCTACACCTTC.

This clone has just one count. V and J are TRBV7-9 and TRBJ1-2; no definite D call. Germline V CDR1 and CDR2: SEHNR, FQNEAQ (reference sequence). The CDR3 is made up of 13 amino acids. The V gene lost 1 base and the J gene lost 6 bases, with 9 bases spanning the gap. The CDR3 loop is CASSLGARDGYTF. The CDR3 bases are TGTGCCAGCAGCTTAGGGGCGAGGGATGGCTACACCTTC.

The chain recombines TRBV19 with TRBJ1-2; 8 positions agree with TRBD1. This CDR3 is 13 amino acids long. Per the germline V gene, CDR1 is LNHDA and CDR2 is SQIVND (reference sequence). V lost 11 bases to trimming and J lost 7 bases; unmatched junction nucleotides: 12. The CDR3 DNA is TGTGCCCTATACGGGGAGCAGGGGGCTGGCTACACCTTC. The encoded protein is CALYGEQGAGYTF.

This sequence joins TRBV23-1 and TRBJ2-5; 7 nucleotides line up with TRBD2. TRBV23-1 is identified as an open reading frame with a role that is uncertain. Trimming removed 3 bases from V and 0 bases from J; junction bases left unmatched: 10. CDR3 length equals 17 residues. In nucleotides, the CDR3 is TGCGCCAGCAGTCACCCCCGGGAGGCTCCTAACCAAGAGACCCAGTACTTC. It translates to CASSHPREAPNQETQYF.

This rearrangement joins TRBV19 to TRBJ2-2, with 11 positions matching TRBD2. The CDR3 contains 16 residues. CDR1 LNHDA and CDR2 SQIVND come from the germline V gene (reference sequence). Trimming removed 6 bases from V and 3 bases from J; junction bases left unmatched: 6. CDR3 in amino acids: CASRPPGLADTGELFF. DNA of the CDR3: TGTGCCAGTAGGCCTCCGGGACTAGCGGACACCGGGGAGCTGTTTTTT.

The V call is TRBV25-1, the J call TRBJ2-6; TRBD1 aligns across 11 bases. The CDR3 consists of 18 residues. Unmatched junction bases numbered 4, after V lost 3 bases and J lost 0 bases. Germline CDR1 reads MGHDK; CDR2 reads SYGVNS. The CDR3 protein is CASSDQDRGPSGANVLTF. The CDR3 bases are TGTGCCAGCAGTGACCAGGACAGGGGGCCCTCTGGGGCCAACGTCCTGACTTTC.

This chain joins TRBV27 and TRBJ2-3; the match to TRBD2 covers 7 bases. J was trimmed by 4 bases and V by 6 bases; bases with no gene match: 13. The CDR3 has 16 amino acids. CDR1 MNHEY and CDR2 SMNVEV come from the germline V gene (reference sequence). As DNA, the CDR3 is TGTGCCAGCAGCACTTTAGCGGGCTTCCCGTCAGATACGCAGTATTTT. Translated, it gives CASSTLAGFPSDTQYF.

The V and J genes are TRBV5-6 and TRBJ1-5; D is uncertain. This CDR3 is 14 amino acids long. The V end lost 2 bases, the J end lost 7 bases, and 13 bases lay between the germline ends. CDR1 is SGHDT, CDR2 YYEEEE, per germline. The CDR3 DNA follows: TGTGCCAGCAGCTTAGGCGGGTTTAGGCAGCCCCAGCATTTT. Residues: CASSLGGFRQPQHF.

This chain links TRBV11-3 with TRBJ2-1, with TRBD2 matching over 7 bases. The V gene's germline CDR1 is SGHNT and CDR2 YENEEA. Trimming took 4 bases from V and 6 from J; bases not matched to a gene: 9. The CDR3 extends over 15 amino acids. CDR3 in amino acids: CASSSGLVVLNEQFF. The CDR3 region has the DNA TGTGCCAGCAGCTCAGGACTAGTGGTACTCAATGAGCAGTTCTTC.

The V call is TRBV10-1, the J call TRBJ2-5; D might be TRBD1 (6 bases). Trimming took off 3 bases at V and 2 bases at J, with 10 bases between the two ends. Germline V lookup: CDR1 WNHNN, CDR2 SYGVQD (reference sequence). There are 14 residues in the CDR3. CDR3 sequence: CASSDRTEQETQYF. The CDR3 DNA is TGCGCCAGCAGTGACAGGACAGAACAAGAGACCCAGTACTTC.

CDR3 residues: CASRPGSMVHNEQFF. The CDR3 nucleotides read TGTGCCAGCAGGCCGGGGAGTATGGTTCACAATGAGCAGTTCTTC. V gene TRBV27 combines with J gene TRBJ2-1; TRBD2 might be the D (5 bases). CDR1 MNHEY and CDR2 SMNVEV come from the germline V gene (reference sequence). The germline V and J ends were trimmed by 6 bases and 5 bases, with 17 bases remaining between them. The CDR3 is made up of 15 amino acids.

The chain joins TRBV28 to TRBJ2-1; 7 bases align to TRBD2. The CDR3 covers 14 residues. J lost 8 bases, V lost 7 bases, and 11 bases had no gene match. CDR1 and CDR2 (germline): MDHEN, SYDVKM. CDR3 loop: CASTRTSLWDEQFF. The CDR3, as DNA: TGTGCCAGCACCAGGACTAGTCTCTGGGATGAGCAGTTCTTC.

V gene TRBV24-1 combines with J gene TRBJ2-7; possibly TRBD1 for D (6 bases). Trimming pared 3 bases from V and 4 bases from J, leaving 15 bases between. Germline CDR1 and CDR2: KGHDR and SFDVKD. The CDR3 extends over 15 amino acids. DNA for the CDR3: TGTGCCACCAGTGATCCTCGGACAGAACAATACGAGCAGTACTTC. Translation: CATSDPRTEQYEQYF.